The following is a T cell receptor beta chain sequence with its context. This sample was taken from a study of blood T cell repertoires in COVID-19. The assay was immunoSEQ multiplex PCR, and TCRdb's table has in-frame clones only and misses some. The sample yields about 94,000 clones, around 87% seen once. The sample taken for sequencing was peripheral blood. This TCR derives from a human donor with acute or convalescent COVID-19. The donor label of this sample is uncertain.

The CDR3 nucleotides are TGTGCAAGTCGCTTCCGACATCAGGGGGAAGGGGTAGCGAACACTGAAGCTTTCTTT. This translates into CASRFRHQGEGVANTEAFF. The chain recombines TRBV12-2 with TRBJ1-1; TRBD1, as called in the table, went unchecked against the DNA. TRBV12-2 is described as a pseudogene. This CDR3 is 19 amino acids long.